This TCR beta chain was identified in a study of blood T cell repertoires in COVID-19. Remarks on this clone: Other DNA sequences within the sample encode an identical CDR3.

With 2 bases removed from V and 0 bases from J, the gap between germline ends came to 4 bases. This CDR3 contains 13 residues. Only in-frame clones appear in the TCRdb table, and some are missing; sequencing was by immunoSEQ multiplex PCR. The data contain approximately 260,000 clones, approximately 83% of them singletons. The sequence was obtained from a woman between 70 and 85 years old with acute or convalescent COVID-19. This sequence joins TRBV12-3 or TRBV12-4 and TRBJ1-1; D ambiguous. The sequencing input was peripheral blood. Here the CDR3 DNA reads TGTGCCAGCAGTTTACGGGTGAACACTGAAGCTTTCTTT. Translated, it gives CASSLRVNTEAFF.